The entry that follows covers one T cell receptor (beta chain) sequence. Its antigen is unidentified. The data derive from a study of cytomegalovirus exposure and HLA in healthy donors. Overall study context: For the approximately 430 genotyped donors, approximately 82% fell within the Caucasian-associated ancestry cluster. Findings and limits, study-wide: Association with HLA alleles at 0.05 false discovery rate was found for 15,000 to 20,000 TCR beta sequences in a later analysis. In vitro, a few CMV-associated chains proved specific for CMV antigens. Listed as cytomegalovirus-associated were approximately 160 TCR beta chains.

The PCR employed 60 Vbeta primers together with 13 Jbeta primers. Produced via immunoSEQ multiplex PCR; TCRdb's table is partial and in-frame only. Its table lists roughly 50,000 clones. V shed 5 bases and J shed 13 bases, with 17 bases lying between them. This CDR3 spans 12 amino acids. Germline CDR1 reads SEHNR; CDR2 reads FQNEAQ (reference sequence). This sequence originates from a woman between 40 and 50 years old in good health and CMV-seronegative. This chain joins TRBV7-9 and TRBJ1-1; D not certain. The sample comprised PBMCs. The CDR3 reads CASSPASPQVFF. Written as DNA, the CDR3 is TGTGCCAGCAGCCCCGCGTCGCCTCAAGTTTTCTTT.